The present T cell receptor beta chain was sequenced within a study of T cells in Graves' hyperthyroidism and ophthalmopathy. The study's findings and limits: Most clonotypes expanded in the thyroid (above 0.001) were also present in blood.

This clonotype occurred a few times. As yet, its antigen is unknown. The CDR3 is 16 residues long. Germline V gene data show CDR1 as DFQATT and CDR2 as SNEGSKA (reference sequence). J lost 4 bases, V lost 2 bases, and 7 bases had no gene match. Amplified TCR beta CDR3 regions derived from RNA transcripts. TCR CDR3 underwent first-round RT-PCR with the HTBI primer set. A single record per CDR3 protein comes from TCRdb applying MiXCR to the multiplex PCR reads. The top ten clones hold around a quarter of a sample with about 360,000 distinct CDR3 sequences, roughly 14% of them seen once. The TCR originated in a woman under 30 with Graves' hyperthyroidism that later progressed to Graves' ophthalmopathy. The sequencing input was blood. This chain connects TRBV20-1 to TRBJ1-6, with 8 bases fitting TRBD1. CDR3 amino acids: CSARLPRTGYNSPLHF. The CDR3 DNA sequence: TGCAGTGCTAGACTCCCCCGGACAGGGTATAATTCACCCCTCCACTTT.